A selection of T cell receptor beta chains follows, all from one sample in a study of T cells in Graves' hyperthyroidism and ophthalmopathy. Using its own MiXCR run on the multiplex PCR reads, TCRdb lists one record per CDR3 protein. The table lists 330,000 or so distinct CDR3 sequences, roughly 19% of them singletons. The sample comprised blood. Receptors were obtained from a man aged 50 to 59 with Graves' ophthalmopathy. Both conserved end residues are part of each CDR3. Each record gives: D gene, V gene, clone size, J gene, CDR3 DNA, CDR3 protein. A D gene is named only where the DNA matches it firmly. Rows give clone size only sometimes, using once, few, many, or a class for an expanded clone.

d_call: NA
v_call: TRBV28
clone_size: few
j_call: TRBJ1-1
cdr3_nt: TGTGCCAGCAGTTTAGTAGACGACACTGAAGCTTTCTTT
cdr3_aa: CASSLVDDTEAFF

d_call: TRBD2
v_call: TRBV20-1
clone_size: few
j_call: TRBJ2-3
cdr3_nt: TGCAGTGCCGCTGGGACTAGCGGCACAGATACGCAGTATTTT
cdr3_aa: CSAAGTSGTDTQYF

d_call: NA
v_call: TRBV5-1
clone_size: many
j_call: TRBJ2-1
cdr3_nt: TGCGCCAGCAGCTTGGAAGTGCTCGGGAGATACAATGAGCAGTTCTTC
cdr3_aa: CASSLEVLGRYNEQFF

d_call: TRBD2
v_call: TRBV6-1
clone_size: NA
j_call: TRBJ2-7
cdr3_nt: TGTGCCAGCAGACGCTGGACTAGCGGGAACTACGAGCAGTACTTC
cdr3_aa: CASRRWTSGNYEQYF

d_call: NA
v_call: TRBV20-1
clone_size: few
j_call: TRBJ2-7
cdr3_nt: TGCAGTGCACGGGAAAACGAGCAGTACTTC
cdr3_aa: CSARENEQYF

d_call: NA
v_call: TRBV3-1
clone_size: many
j_call: TRBJ2-2
cdr3_nt: TGTGCCAGCAGCCAAGGTGGAGGGTCGAACACCGGGGAGCTGTTTTTT
cdr3_aa: CASSQGGGSNTGELFF

d_call: NA
v_call: TRBV2
clone_size: few
j_call: TRBJ1-5
cdr3_nt: TGTGCCAGCAAACGGACAGATCAGCCCCAGCATTTT
cdr3_aa: CASKRTDQPQHF

d_call: TRBD2
v_call: TRBV7-6
clone_size: NA
j_call: TRBJ2-7
cdr3_nt: TGTGCCAGCAGCCCCCGGGGGGGTTCCTACGAGCAGTACTTC
cdr3_aa: CASSPRGGSYEQYF

d_call: NA
v_call: TRBV19
clone_size: many
j_call: TRBJ2-1
cdr3_nt: TGTGCCAGTAGCCAGCTCGGGACTGACTACAATGAGCAGTTCTTC
cdr3_aa: CASSQLGTDYNEQFF

d_call: TRBD1
v_call: TRBV28
clone_size: many
j_call: TRBJ1-2
cdr3_nt: TGTGCCAGCAGTTTTGTCCGGGACAGGGGGATAGGTGGCTACACCTTC
cdr3_aa: CASSFVRDRGIGGYTF

d_call: NA
v_call: TRBV5-1
clone_size: many
j_call: TRBJ2-7
cdr3_nt: TGCGCCAGCAGCTTGGTACAGGAGCCTTACGAGCAGTACTTC
cdr3_aa: CASSLVQEPYEQYF

d_call: NA
v_call: TRBV28
clone_size: many
j_call: TRBJ2-7
cdr3_nt: TGTGCCAGCAACGTACTTCGGGAAACCACCGAGCAGTACTTC
cdr3_aa: CASNVLRETTEQYF

d_call: NA
v_call: TRBV9
clone_size: few
j_call: TRBJ2-6
cdr3_nt: TGTGCCAGCAGCGTAGCGGGAGTCGGGACCAACTCTGGGGCCAACGTCCTGACTTTC
cdr3_aa: CASSVAGVGTNSGANVLTF

d_call: NA
v_call: TRBV6-1
clone_size: few
j_call: TRBJ2-1
cdr3_nt: TGTGCCAGCAGTCGACTTCTATTGGGCAATGAGCAGTTCTTC
cdr3_aa: CASSRLLLGNEQFF

d_call: TRBD2
v_call: TRBV28
clone_size: many
j_call: TRBJ2-1
cdr3_nt: TGTGCCAGCAGTTTTTCGGGAGGGCCCTACAATGAGCAGTTCTTC
cdr3_aa: CASSFSGGPYNEQFF

d_call: TRBD1
v_call: TRBV19
clone_size: NA
j_call: TRBJ1-1
cdr3_nt: TGTGCCAGTGCACAGGGGCGAGGAAACACTGAAGCTTTCTTT
cdr3_aa: CASAQGRGNTEAFF

d_call: TRBD1
v_call: TRBV5-1
clone_size: many
j_call: TRBJ1-1
cdr3_nt: TGCGCCAGCAGTCCCGGGACAGGGGGTCTGAACACTGAAGCTTTCTTT
cdr3_aa: CASSPGTGGLNTEAFF

d_call: NA
v_call: TRBV28
clone_size: NA
j_call: TRBJ2-7
cdr3_nt: TGTGCCGCAGCCGGGCCAGGCTACAAATCCTACGAGCAGTACTTC
cdr3_aa: CAAAGPGYKSYEQYF

d_call: TRBD2
v_call: TRBV7-9
clone_size: many
j_call: TRBJ2-3
cdr3_nt: TGTGCCAGCAGCAGAGAAGCGGGAGGGAGCACAGATACGCAGTATTTT
cdr3_aa: CASSREAGGSTDTQYF

d_call: NA
v_call: TRBV27
clone_size: NA
j_call: TRBJ1-4
cdr3_nt: TGTGCCAGCAGTTTCGGGGGTTCTCATGAAAAACTGTTTTTT
cdr3_aa: CASSFGGSHEKLFF

d_call: TRBD2
v_call: TRBV11-3
clone_size: many
j_call: TRBJ2-5
cdr3_nt: TGTGCCAGCAGCCATGGACTAGCGGGAGAGACGGAGACCCAGTACTTC
cdr3_aa: CASSHGLAGETETQYF

d_call: NA
v_call: TRBV6-2/TRBV6-3
clone_size: NA
j_call: TRBJ2-3
cdr3_nt: TGTGCCAGCGGTCAGCTCCGAGATACGCAGTATTTT
cdr3_aa: CASGQLRDTQYF

d_call: NA
v_call: TRBV12-3/TRBV12-4
clone_size: many
j_call: TRBJ1-5
cdr3_nt: TGTGCCAGCAGTTTTGGTCTTAGCAATCAGCCCCAGCATTTT
cdr3_aa: CASSFGLSNQPQHF

d_call: TRBD2
v_call: TRBV5-1
clone_size: NA
j_call: TRBJ2-1
cdr3_nt: TGCGCCAGCACCCTAGCGGGAGCTTGGGATGAGCAGTTCTTC
cdr3_aa: CASTLAGAWDEQFF

d_call: NA
v_call: TRBV6-2/TRBV6-3
clone_size: many
j_call: TRBJ2-5
cdr3_nt: TGTGCCAGCAGTTACTCGTATACGGACCAAGAGACCCAGTACTTC
cdr3_aa: CASSYSYTDQETQYF

d_call: NA
v_call: TRBV6-4
clone_size: once
j_call: TRBJ1-2
cdr3_nt: TGTGCCGGCAGTCTGTCGGGGGGGAACTATGGCTACACCTTC
cdr3_aa: CAGSLSGGNYGYTF

d_call: TRBD1
v_call: TRBV5-1
clone_size: few
j_call: TRBJ2-1
cdr3_nt: TGCGCCAGCTCCCGGGACAGGGCTCGGGAGTGGTCCCACAATGAGCAGTTCTTC
cdr3_aa: CASSRDRAREWSHNEQFF

d_call: TRBD2
v_call: TRBV5-8
clone_size: few
j_call: TRBJ2-2
cdr3_nt: TGTGCCACGAAAACTAGCGGCAATACCGGGGAGCTGTTTTTT
cdr3_aa: CATKTSGNTGELFF

d_call: TRBD1
v_call: TRBV29-1
clone_size: many
j_call: TRBJ2-5
cdr3_nt: TGCAGCGTCGATGTCCTCAGGACAGGGGATTGGGAGACCCAGTACTTC
cdr3_aa: CSVDVLRTGDWETQYF

d_call: NA
v_call: TRBV18
clone_size: many
j_call: TRBJ2-7
cdr3_nt: TGTGCCAGCTCACCAGACATGGGGCAGCTCTCCTACGAGCAGTACTTC
cdr3_aa: CASSPDMGQLSYEQYF

d_call: NA
v_call: TRBV7-7
clone_size: many
j_call: TRBJ2-3
cdr3_nt: TGTGCTAGCAGCTTAGTGGGGGGGCTCTTGGATACGCAGTATTTT
cdr3_aa: CASSLVGGLLDTQYF

d_call: NA
v_call: TRBV20-1
clone_size: many
j_call: TRBJ2-7
cdr3_nt: TGCAGTTCACAGGGGGGGTGGGACGAGCAGTACTTC
cdr3_aa: CSSQGGWDEQYF

d_call: TRBD1
v_call: TRBV7-9
clone_size: NA
j_call: TRBJ2-7
cdr3_nt: TGTGCCAGCAGCACGGGACAGTCCCACGAGCAGTACTTC
cdr3_aa: CASSTGQSHEQYF

d_call: TRBD2
v_call: TRBV30
clone_size: NA
j_call: TRBJ2-5
cdr3_nt: TGTGCCTGGAGTTCGGCGGGAGTGGAAGAGACCCAGTACTTC
cdr3_aa: CAWSSAGVEETQYF

d_call: NA
v_call: TRBV11-1
clone_size: many
j_call: TRBJ2-3
cdr3_nt: TGTGCCAGCAGCTTTCAGAGGTCCAATACGCAGTATTTT
cdr3_aa: CASSFQRSNTQYF

d_call: NA
v_call: TRBV11-1
clone_size: NA
j_call: TRBJ2-7
cdr3_nt: TGTGCCACTCCGGGACACGACTTTGGGGAGCAGTACTTC
cdr3_aa: CATPGHDFGEQYF

d_call: NA
v_call: TRBV2
clone_size: many
j_call: TRBJ1-5
cdr3_nt: TGTGCCAGCAGTACCTACTCCCGGGGTGATCAGCCCCAGCATTTT
cdr3_aa: CASSTYSRGDQPQHF

d_call: TRBD2
v_call: TRBV12-3/TRBV12-4
clone_size: NA
j_call: TRBJ2-1
cdr3_nt: TGTGCCAGCAGTTTGGCTAGCGGGAGTAGGGGTCAGTTCTTC
cdr3_aa: CASSLASGSRGQFF

d_call: NA
v_call: TRBV5-6
clone_size: few
j_call: TRBJ2-5
cdr3_nt: TGTGCCAGCAGCTCGCCCGCAAGGGTGGGGGCACTCGTAGAGACCCAGTACTTC
cdr3_aa: CASSSPARVGALVETQYF

d_call: NA
v_call: TRBV19
clone_size: NA
j_call: TRBJ2-1
cdr3_nt: TGTGCCAGTAGTACCCAAGGACGTCACAATGAGCAGTTCTTC
cdr3_aa: CASSTQGRHNEQFF

d_call: TRBD2
v_call: TRBV20-1
clone_size: NA
j_call: TRBJ2-1
cdr3_nt: TGCAGTGCTAGAGATATCCGACTAGCGGACAACAATGAGCAGTTCTTC
cdr3_aa: CSARDIRLADNNEQFF

d_call: TRBD2
v_call: TRBV12-3/TRBV12-4
clone_size: NA
j_call: TRBJ2-5
cdr3_nt: TGTGCCAGCAGTTTGGGACTAGCGGGCGGTATCCAAGAGACCCAGTACTTC
cdr3_aa: CASSLGLAGGIQETQYF

d_call: NA
v_call: TRBV19
clone_size: NA
j_call: TRBJ1-1
cdr3_nt: TGTGCCAGTAGGGGGGGAGCCACTGAAGCTTTCTTT
cdr3_aa: CASRGGATEAFF

d_call: TRBD2
v_call: TRBV20-1
clone_size: NA
j_call: TRBJ2-1
cdr3_nt: TGCAGTGCTACCCTAGCGGTCTACAATGAGCAGTTCTTC
cdr3_aa: CSATLAVYNEQFF

d_call: NA
v_call: TRBV6-1
clone_size: many
j_call: TRBJ1-5
cdr3_nt: TGTGCCAGCAGTGAAGTGCCAGGGAACAATCAGCCCCAGCATTTT
cdr3_aa: CASSEVPGNNQPQHF

d_call: TRBD1
v_call: TRBV7-9
clone_size: NA
j_call: TRBJ2-1
cdr3_nt: TGTGCCAGCAGCCCGGGACAGCTCTACAATGAGCAGTTCTTC
cdr3_aa: CASSPGQLYNEQFF

d_call: TRBD2
v_call: TRBV20-1
clone_size: many
j_call: TRBJ2-1
cdr3_nt: TGCAGGATGGGGGGACATAGCGGGACCTCCTACAATGAGCAGTTCTTC
cdr3_aa: CRMGGHSGTSYNEQFF

d_call: TRBD1
v_call: TRBV19
clone_size: few
j_call: TRBJ1-2
cdr3_nt: TGTGCCAGTAGTATAAACTCCGGGACAGAGAGCTACACCTTC
cdr3_aa: CASSINSGTESYTF

d_call: NA
v_call: TRBV30
clone_size: NA
j_call: TRBJ2-1
cdr3_nt: TGTGCCTGGAGTGTTATAGTCCGGAAAAGCTCCTACAATGAGCAGTTCTTC
cdr3_aa: CAWSVIVRKSSYNEQFF

d_call: TRBD2
v_call: TRBV20-1
clone_size: NA
j_call: TRBJ2-3
cdr3_nt: TGCAGTGCTAGAGATCTGCTAGCGGGAGATCCAGATACGCAGTATTTT
cdr3_aa: CSARDLLAGDPDTQYF

d_call: NA
v_call: TRBV7-9
clone_size: NA
j_call: TRBJ2-7
cdr3_nt: TGTGCCAGCAGCTTAGGTCACATAGCCTACGAGCAGTACTTC
cdr3_aa: CASSLGHIAYEQYF

d_call: NA
v_call: TRBV7-3
clone_size: few
j_call: TRBJ2-1
cdr3_nt: TGTGCCAGCAGCCGGCAGGGGAGCTCCTACAATGAGCAGTTCTTC
cdr3_aa: CASSRQGSSYNEQFF

d_call: NA
v_call: TRBV29-1
clone_size: few
j_call: TRBJ2-1
cdr3_nt: TGCAGCGTTGAAGTCTCGGGGAATGAGCAGTTCTTC
cdr3_aa: CSVEVSGNEQFF

d_call: NA
v_call: TRBV9
clone_size: NA
j_call: TRBJ2-3
cdr3_nt: TGTGCCAGCAGCGTAGAAGGTAGCACAGATACGCAGTATTTT
cdr3_aa: CASSVEGSTDTQYF

d_call: TRBD2
v_call: TRBV7-9
clone_size: NA
j_call: TRBJ2-1
cdr3_nt: TGCGCCAGCCAACTAGCGGAAGTCGGCAATGAGCAGTTCTTC
cdr3_aa: CASQLAEVGNEQFF

d_call: TRBD2
v_call: TRBV2
clone_size: NA
j_call: TRBJ2-3
cdr3_nt: TGTGCCAGCAGCCGGACTAGCGGGAGGAGTACAGATACGCAGTATTTT
cdr3_aa: CASSRTSGRSTDTQYF

d_call: TRBD2
v_call: TRBV7-9
clone_size: few
j_call: TRBJ2-3
cdr3_nt: TGTGCCAGCAGCTTAGAAGGGACTAGCGGTTTTACAGATACGCAGTATTTT
cdr3_aa: CASSLEGTSGFTDTQYF